This T cell receptor beta chain was profiled in a study of technical replicates of blood from four donors. Germline assignment: CDR1 MRHNA and CDR2 SNTAGT. Trimming at V came to 6 bases and at J to 2 bases, leaving 6 bases not matched to a gene. This CDR3 is 15 amino acids long. TCRdb's table, derived via immunoSEQ multiplex PCR, lists solely in-frame clones and lacks some. Among roughly 80,000 clones listed, around 91% were seen once. The material sequenced was T cells isolated from PBMCs. This chain joins TRBV6-4 and TRBJ1-2, with TRBD1 matching over 10 bases. The TCR comes from a human donor in good health. CDR3 nucleotide sequence: TGTGCCAGCAGGCCCGTGACAGGGGGCAACTATGGCTACACCTTC. As protein: CASRPVTGGNYGYTF.